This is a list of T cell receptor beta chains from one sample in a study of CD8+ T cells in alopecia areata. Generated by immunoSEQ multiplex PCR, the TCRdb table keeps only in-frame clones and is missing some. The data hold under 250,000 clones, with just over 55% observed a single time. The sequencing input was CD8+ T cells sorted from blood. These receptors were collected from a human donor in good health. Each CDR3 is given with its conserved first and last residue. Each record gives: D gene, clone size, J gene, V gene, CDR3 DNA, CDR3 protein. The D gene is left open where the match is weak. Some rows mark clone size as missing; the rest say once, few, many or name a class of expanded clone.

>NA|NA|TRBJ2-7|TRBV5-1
TGCGCCAGCAGCTTGTTTTACGGAACCTACGAGCAGTACTTC
CASSLFYGTYEQYF
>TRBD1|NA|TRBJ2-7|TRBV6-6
TGTGCCAGCAGTTACAGTGCACAGGGGGACACCTACGAGCAGTACTTC
CASSYSAQGDTYEQYF
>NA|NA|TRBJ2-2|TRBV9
TGTGCCAGCAGCGTACGACCGGGGGCTCCCACCGGGGAGCTGTTTTTT
CASSVRPGAPTGELFF
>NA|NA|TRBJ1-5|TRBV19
TGTGCCAGTAGTATGAACACATATCAGCCCCAGCATTTT
CASSMNTYQPQHF
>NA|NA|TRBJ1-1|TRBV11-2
TGTGCCAGCAGCTTCGCCGCAGGATCTAACACTGAAGCTTTCTTT
CASSFAAGSNTEAFF
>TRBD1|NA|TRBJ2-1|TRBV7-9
TGTGCCAGCAGCCCACTGGGACAGGGGGGGAATGAGCAGTTCTTC
CASSPLGQGGNEQFF
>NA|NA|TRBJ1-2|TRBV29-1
TGCAGCGTTGAAGTTGGGCAGGCCTATGGCTACACCTTC
CSVEVGQAYGYTF
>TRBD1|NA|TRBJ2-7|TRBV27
TGTGCCAGCAGTCAACAACTCGGGACAGTTCCCTACGAGCAGTACTTC
CASSQQLGTVPYEQYF
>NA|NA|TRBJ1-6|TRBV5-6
TGTGCCAGCAGCGGAACAGCGAGCTCCTATAATTCACCCCTCCACTTT
CASSGTASSYNSPLHF
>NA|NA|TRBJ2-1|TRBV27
TGTGCCAGCAGCCCGGCAATTAGCCACAATGAGCAGTTCTTC
CASSPAISHNEQFF
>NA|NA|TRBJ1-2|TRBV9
TGTGCCAGCAGCGTAGCCGGGGAAGGCTACACCTTC
CASSVAGEGYTF
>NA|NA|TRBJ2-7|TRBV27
TGTGCCAGCAGTTACGCGGACAGTACCTACGAGCAGTACTTC
CASSYADSTYEQYF
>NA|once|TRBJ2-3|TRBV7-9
TGTGCCAGCAGCTTGACCACTAGACTTGCAGATACGCAGTATTTT
CASSLTTRLADTQYF
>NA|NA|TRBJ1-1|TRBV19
TGTGCCAGTAGTATCCGAGGGACAACGAACACTGAAGCTTTCTTT
CASSIRGTTNTEAFF
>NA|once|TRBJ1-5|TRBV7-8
TGTGCCAGCAGCTTAGCGCTGACAGTTTATCAGCCCCAGCATTTT
CASSLALTVYQPQHF
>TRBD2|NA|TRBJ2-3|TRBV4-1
TGCGCCAGCAGCCAAGAGGTCGGGACTACCACAGATACGCAGTATTTT
CASSQEVGTTTDTQYF
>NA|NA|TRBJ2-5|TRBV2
TGTGCCAGCAGTGAACCCGGAAAAGAGACCCAGTACTTC
CASSEPGKETQYF
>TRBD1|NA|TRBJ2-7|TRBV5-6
TGTGCCAGCAAAGAGACAGGGCGACGCGAGCAGTACTTC
CASKETGRREQYF
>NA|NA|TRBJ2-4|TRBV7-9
TGTGCCAGCAGCTCAACCGGGACACGTAACATTCAGTACTTC
CASSSTGTRNIQYF
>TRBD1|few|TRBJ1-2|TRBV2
TGTGCCAGCGCCCCAGGGGGACAGGACTATGGCTACACCTTC
CASAPGGQDYGYTF
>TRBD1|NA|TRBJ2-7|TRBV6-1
TGTGCCAGCAGTGAGGCGCTCTGGGACAGTAACTACGAGCAGTACTTC
CASSEALWDSNYEQYF
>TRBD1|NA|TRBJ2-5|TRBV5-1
TGCGCCAGCAGCCCGGGGACAGGAGAGACCCAGTACTTC
CASSPGTGETQYF
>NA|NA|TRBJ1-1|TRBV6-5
TGTGCCAGCAGTTACCGGGCCATGAACACTGAAGCTTTCTTT
CASSYRAMNTEAFF
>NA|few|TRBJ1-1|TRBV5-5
TGTGCCAGCAGCTTGGGACCCCAGCGGTCCTTCGAAGCTTTCTTT
CASSLGPQRSFEAFF
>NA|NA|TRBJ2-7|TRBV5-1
TGCGCCAGCAGCTCGGGTTACGAGCAGTACTTC
CASSSGYEQYF
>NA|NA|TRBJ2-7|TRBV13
TGTGCCAGCAGCTTAGGGACAGGAACCTACGAGCAGTACTTC
CASSLGTGTYEQYF
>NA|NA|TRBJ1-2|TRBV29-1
TGCAGCGTTCAAACGGGAGTCAGGGACGATGGCTACACCTTC
CSVQTGVRDDGYTF
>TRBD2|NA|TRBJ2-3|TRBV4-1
TGCGCCAGCAGCCAGACTAGCGGGGGATCTTACACAGATACGCAGTATTTT
CASSQTSGGSYTDTQYF
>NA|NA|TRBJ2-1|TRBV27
TGTGCCAGCAGCCCCTTTGGGGGCGATGAGCAGTTCTTC
CASSPFGGDEQFF
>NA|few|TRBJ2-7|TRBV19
TGTGCCAGTAGTGCGGCGGGGCTGATCTACGAGCAGTACTTC
CASSAAGLIYEQYF
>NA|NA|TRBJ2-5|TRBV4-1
TGCGCCAGCAGCCAACCCGGGACCCAAGAGACCCAGTACTTC
CASSQPGTQETQYF
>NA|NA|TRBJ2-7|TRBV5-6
TGTGCCAGCAGCTTGACACCGACTAGCTCCTACGAGCAGTACTTC
CASSLTPTSSYEQYF
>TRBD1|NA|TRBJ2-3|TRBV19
TGTGCCAGTACCACAGGGGAATTTAGAAGCACAGATACGCAGTATTTT
CASTTGEFRSTDTQYF
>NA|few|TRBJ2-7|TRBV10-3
TGTGCCATCAGTGAGTCTGAGGACGAGCAGTACTTC
CAISESEDEQYF
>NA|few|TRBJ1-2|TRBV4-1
TGCGCCAGCAGCCAAGTCGGGGCTAACTATGGCTACACCTTC
CASSQVGANYGYTF
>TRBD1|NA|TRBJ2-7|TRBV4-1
TGCGCCAGCAGCCAACTCGAGTCCGGGACAGGTGACTACGAGCAGTACTTC
CASSQLESGTGDYEQYF
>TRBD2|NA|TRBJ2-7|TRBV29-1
TGCAGCGCCGCGGGAGAGCGGAGCTACGAGCAGTACTTC
CSAAGERSYEQYF